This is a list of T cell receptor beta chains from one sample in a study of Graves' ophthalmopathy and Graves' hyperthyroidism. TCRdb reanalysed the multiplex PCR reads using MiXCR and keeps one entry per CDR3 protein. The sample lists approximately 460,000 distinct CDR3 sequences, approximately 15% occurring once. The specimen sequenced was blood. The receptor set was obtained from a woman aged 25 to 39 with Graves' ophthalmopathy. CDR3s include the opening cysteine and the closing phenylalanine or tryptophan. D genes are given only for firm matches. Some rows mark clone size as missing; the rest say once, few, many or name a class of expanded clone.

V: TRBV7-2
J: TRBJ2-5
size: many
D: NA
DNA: TGTGCCAGCAGCTTGAAGACAGGGACTTGGGGGGAGACCCAGTACTTC
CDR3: CASSLKTGTWGETQYF

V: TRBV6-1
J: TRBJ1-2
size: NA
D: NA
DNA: TGTGTCACCAGGGTTGCGGTGTGCTACACCTTC
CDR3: CVTRVAVCYTF

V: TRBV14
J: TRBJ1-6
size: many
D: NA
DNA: TGTGCCAGCAGCCATAACACATCACCCCTCCACTTT
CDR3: CASSHNTSPLHF

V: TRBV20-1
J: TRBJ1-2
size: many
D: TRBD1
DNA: TGCAGTGCTAGGACCTTCGGACAGGGCATGGATGGCTACACCTTC
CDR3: CSARTFGQGMDGYTF

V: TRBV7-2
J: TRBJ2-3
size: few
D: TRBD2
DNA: TGTGCCAGCAGTTATCTTCGGTCTTCGGCTAGCGGGGGGCTCACAGATACGCAGTATTTT
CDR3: CASSYLRSSASGGLTDTQYF

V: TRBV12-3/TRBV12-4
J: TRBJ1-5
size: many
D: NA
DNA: TGTGCCAGCACCGTGGGAGACAGTAGATATAGCAATCAGCCCCAGCATTTT
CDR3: CASTVGDSRYSNQPQHF

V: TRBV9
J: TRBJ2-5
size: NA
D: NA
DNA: TGTGCCAGCAGCGTAGCTACCGGGGCGCTGCAAGAGACCCAGTACTTC
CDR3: CASSVATGALQETQYF

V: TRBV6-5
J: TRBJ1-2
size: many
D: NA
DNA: TGTGCCAGCAGTTTGCTTCCGTGGGGCTACACCTTC
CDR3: CASSLLPWGYTF

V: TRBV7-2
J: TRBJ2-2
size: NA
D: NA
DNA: TGTGCCAGCAGCTCAAACACCGGGGAGCTGTGTTTT
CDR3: CASSSNTGELCF

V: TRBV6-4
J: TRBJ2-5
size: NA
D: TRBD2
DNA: TGTGCCAGCAGTTACTCGGGAGGGGGTATCGATACCCAGTACTTC
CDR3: CASSYSGGGIDTQYF

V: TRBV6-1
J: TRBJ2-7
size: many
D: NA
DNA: TGTGCCAGCAGTGAAGCGATGGAATACGAGCAGTACTTC
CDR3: CASSEAMEYEQYF

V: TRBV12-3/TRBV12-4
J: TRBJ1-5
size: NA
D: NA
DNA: TGTGCCAGCAGTTTAGGGGCATGGCAGCCTCAGCATTTT
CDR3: CASSLGAWQPQHF

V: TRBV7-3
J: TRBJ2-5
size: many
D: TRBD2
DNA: TGTGCCAGCAGCTTAACGCTAGGGCTAGCGGGGGTGGAGACCCAGTACTTC
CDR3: CASSLTLGLAGVETQYF

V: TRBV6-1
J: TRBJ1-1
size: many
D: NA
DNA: TGTGCCAGCAGTAAGGGGGTTATAAGGAACACTGAAGCTTTCTTT
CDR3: CASSKGVIRNTEAFF

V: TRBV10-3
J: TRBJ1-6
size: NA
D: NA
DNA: TGTGCCACTAGTTGGGGGGCTGAAAATACACCCCTCCACTTT
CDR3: CATSWGAENTPLHF

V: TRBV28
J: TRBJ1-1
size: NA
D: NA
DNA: TGTGCCAGCAGCCGAGTTGGAGGGGACGGAACTGAAGCTTTCTTT
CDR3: CASSRVGGDGTEAFF

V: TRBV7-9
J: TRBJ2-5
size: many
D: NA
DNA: TGTGCCAGCAGCTTAGCGAGGCGACTAGTTGCAGAGACCCAGTACTTC
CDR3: CASSLARRLVAETQYF

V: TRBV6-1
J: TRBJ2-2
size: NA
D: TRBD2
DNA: TGTGCCACATCAAAATTAGCGGGGACCGGGGAGCTGTTTTTT
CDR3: CATSKLAGTGELFF

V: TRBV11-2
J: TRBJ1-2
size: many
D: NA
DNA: TGTGCCAGCAGCTTAGAAACCGACAGGTCGATTGGCTACACCTTC
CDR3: CASSLETDRSIGYTF

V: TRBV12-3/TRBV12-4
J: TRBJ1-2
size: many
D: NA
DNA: TGTGCCAGCAGTTTTCCCAGAGGCTATGGCTACACCTTC
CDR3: CASSFPRGYGYTF

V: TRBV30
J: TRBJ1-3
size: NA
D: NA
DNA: TGTGCCTGGCAGGGAAGTGGAAACACCATATATTTT
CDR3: CAWQGSGNTIYF

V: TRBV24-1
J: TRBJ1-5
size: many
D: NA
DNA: TGTGCCACCAGTGATTCCCAAGGGGCAGTGAGCAATCAGCCCCAGCATTTT
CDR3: CATSDSQGAVSNQPQHF

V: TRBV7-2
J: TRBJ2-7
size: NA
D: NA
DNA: TGTGCCAGCAGCTTAGCGTCTGGAGGGAACTACGAGCAGTACTTC
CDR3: CASSLASGGNYEQYF

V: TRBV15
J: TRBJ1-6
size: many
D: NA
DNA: TGTGCCACCAGCAGAGATGGGATGATTAATTCACCCCTCCACTTT
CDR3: CATSRDGMINSPLHF

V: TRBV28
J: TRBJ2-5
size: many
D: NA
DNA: TGTGCCAGCAGAACACAGGGTAGGGAGACCCAGTACTTC
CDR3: CASRTQGRETQYF

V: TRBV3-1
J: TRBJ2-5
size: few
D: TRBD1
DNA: TGTGCCAGCAGCATTTGGACAGGGCGGAAAGAGACCCAGTACTTC
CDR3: CASSIWTGRKETQYF

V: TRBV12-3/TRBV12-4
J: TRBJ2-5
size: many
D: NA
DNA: TGTGCCAGCAGCCACTTCGCGGCGCAAGAGACCCAGTACTTC
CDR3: CASSHFAAQETQYF

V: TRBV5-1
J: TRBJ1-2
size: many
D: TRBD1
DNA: TGCGCCAGCAGCATAGGACAGGGGGAAAACTATGGCTACACCTTC
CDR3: CASSIGQGENYGYTF

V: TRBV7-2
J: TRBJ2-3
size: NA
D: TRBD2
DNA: TGTGCCAGCAGCTTAGCGGGTCGGGAGGGCCTAGATACGCAGTATTTT
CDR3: CASSLAGREGLDTQYF

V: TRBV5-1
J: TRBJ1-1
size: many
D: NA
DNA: TGCGCCAGCAGCTTGGCCAGTTGGGGGGTCGGCACTGAAGCTTTCTTT
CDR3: CASSLASWGVGTEAFF

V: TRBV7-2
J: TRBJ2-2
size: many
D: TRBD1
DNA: TGTGCCACCGGGACAGGGCGTGGCACCGGGGAGCTGTTTTTT
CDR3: CATGTGRGTGELFF

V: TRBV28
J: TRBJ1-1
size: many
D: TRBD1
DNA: TGTGCCAGCAATTTTGTTAGTGGGACAGAAGTATTTGACACTGAAGCTTTCTTT
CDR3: CASNFVSGTEVFDTEAFF

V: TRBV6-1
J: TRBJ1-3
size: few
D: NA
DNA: TGTGCCAGCAGGTCATCTACCTGGAACTCTGGAAACACCATATATTTT
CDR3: CASRSSTWNSGNTIYF

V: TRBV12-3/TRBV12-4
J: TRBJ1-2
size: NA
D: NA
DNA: TGTGCCAGCAGGCGGCTAGGGGGAGCTAACTATGGCTACACCTTC
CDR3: CASRRLGGANYGYTF

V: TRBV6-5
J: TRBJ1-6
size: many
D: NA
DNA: TGTGCCAGCAGTTACGAATCAAGGGTAACCTATAATTCACCCCTCCACTTT
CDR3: CASSYESRVTYNSPLHF

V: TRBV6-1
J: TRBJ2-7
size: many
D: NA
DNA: TGTGCCAGCAGTGAAAACAGGGTTGGATCCTACGAGCAGTACTTC
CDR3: CASSENRVGSYEQYF

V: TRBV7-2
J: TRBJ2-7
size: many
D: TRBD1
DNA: TGTGCCAGCAGCTTAGCTCTGGGACAGGTAAACGAGCAGTACTTC
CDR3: CASSLALGQVNEQYF

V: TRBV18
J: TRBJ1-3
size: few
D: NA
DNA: TGTGCCAGCTCACCACCCCCCCGTGGAAACACCATATATTTT
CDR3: CASSPPPRGNTIYF

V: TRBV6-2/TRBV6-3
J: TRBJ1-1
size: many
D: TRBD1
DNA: TGTGCCAGCAGCCCCCTTGGACAGGGTGGAAACACTGAAGCTTTCTTT
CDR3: CASSPLGQGGNTEAFF

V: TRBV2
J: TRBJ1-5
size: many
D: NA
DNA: TGTGCCAGCGCGGCAGGCTACAATCAGCCCCAGCATTTT
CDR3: CASAAGYNQPQHF

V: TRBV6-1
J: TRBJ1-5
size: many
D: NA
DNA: TGTGCCAGCAGTCTGGCTCACATGGGCAATCAGCCCCAGCATTTT
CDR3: CASSLAHMGNQPQHF

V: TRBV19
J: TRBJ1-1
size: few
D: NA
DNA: TGTGCCAGTAGTACAACGCGGGTTAGTGAAGCTTTCTTT
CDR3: CASSTTRVSEAFF

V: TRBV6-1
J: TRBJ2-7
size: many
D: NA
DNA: TGTGCCAGCAGTGAACTCCGGGGTCCCTACGAGCAGTACTTC
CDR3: CASSELRGPYEQYF

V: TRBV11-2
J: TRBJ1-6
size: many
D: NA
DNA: TGTGCCAGCAGCTTGTCTGGCTCCTATAATTCACCCCTCCACTTT
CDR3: CASSLSGSYNSPLHF

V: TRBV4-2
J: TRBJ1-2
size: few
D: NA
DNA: TGTGCCAGCAGCCAAGGGGGGAGACGGGGCTACACCTTC
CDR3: CASSQGGRRGYTF

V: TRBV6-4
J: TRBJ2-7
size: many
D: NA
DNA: TGTGCCAGCAGTGACCGGGACTCACTCAGTGGGTTAGTCGAGCAGTACTTC
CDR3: CASSDRDSLSGLVEQYF

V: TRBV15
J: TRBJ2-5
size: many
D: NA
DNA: TGTGCCACCAGCAAGAAGGGAATTCAAGAGACCCAGTACTTC
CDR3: CATSKKGIQETQYF

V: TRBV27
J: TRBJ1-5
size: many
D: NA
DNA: TGTGCCAGCAGAGGGGTCGGCAATCAGCCCCAGCATTTT
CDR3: CASRGVGNQPQHF

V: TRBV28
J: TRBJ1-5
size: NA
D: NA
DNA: TGTGCCAGCAGTGAAACCTACAGGGATAAACCCCAGCATTTT
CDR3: CASSETYRDKPQHF

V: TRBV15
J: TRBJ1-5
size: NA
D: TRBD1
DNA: TGTGCCACCAGATCTTATGGGACAGGGGGCGATCAGCCCCAGCATTTT
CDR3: CATRSYGTGGDQPQHF

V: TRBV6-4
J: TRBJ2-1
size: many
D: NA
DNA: TGTGCCAGCAGTGAATCTACAGGGAACAATGAGCAGTTCTTC
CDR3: CASSESTGNNEQFF

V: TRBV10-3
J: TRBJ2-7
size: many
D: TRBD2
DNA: TGTGCCATCAGTGTTGGCGGGAGCTCCTACGAGCAGTACTTC
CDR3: CAISVGGSSYEQYF

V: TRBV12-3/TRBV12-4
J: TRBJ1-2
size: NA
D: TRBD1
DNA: TGTGCCAGCAGTGGACAGGGCCTCGGCTACACCTTC
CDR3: CASSGQGLGYTF

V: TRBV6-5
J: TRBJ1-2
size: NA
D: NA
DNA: TGTGCCAGCAGTTACGCTCTCAGGGCCGGGGGTTACACCTTC
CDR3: CASSYALRAGGYTF

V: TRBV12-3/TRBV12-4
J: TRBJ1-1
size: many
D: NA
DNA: TGTGCCAGCAGTCTGCCCTCCCCACACACTGAAGCTTTCTTT
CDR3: CASSLPSPHTEAFF

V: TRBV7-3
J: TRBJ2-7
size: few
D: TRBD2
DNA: TGTGCCAGCAGCAATGGACTAGCCAGGGACGAGCAGTACTTC
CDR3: CASSNGLARDEQYF

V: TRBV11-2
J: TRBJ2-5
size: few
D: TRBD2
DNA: TGTGCCAGCAGCCGGACTAGCGGGAGTCTTGAGACCCAGTACTTC
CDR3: CASSRTSGSLETQYF

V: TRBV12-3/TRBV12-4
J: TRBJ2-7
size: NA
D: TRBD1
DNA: TGTGCCAGCACTGCCGGGACAGGGATCGAGCAGTACTTC
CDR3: CASTAGTGIEQYF

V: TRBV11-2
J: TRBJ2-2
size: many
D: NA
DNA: TGTGCCAGCAGCTTAGGGTGGTTAGCGGCCGACACCGGGGAGCTGTTTTTT
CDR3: CASSLGWLAADTGELFF

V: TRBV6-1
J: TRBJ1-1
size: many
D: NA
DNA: TGTGCCAGCAGTGAATCTACTAGAACAGGGAAGAACACTGAAGCTTTCTTT
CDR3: CASSESTRTGKNTEAFF